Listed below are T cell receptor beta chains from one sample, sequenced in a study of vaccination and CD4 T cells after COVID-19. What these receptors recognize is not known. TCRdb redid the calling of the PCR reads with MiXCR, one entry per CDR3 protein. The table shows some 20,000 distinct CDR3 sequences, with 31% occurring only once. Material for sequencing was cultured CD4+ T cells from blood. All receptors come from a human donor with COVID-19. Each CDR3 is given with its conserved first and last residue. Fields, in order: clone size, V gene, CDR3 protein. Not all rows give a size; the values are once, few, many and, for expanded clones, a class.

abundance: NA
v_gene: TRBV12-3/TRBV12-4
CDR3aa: CASSRASPLGSTGELFF

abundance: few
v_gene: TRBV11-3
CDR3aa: CASTLGQGRSTDTQYF

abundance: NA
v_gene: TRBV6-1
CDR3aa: CASSEARGSQETQYF

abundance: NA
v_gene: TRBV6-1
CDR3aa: CAARAQGGVKAFF

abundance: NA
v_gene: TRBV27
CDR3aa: CASSYPPDEQFF

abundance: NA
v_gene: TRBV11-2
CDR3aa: CASAGLATGDTQYF

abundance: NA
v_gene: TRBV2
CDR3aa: CASSGSETQYF

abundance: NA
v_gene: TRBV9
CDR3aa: CASGGQGNTGELFF

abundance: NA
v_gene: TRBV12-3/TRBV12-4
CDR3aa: CASQQGHSGNTIYF

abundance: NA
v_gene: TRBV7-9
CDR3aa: CASSPHQISGGAKNIQYF

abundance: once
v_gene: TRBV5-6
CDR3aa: CASSFRPNSNQPQHF

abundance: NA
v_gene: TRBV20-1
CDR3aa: CSAKTGTQPQHF

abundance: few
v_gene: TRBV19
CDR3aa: CASADRGNSPLHF

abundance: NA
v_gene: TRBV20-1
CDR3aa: CSARGLAYEQYF

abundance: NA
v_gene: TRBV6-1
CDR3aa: CASSYIGLRVTEAFF

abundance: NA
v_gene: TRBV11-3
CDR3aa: CASSPLATSYNEQFF

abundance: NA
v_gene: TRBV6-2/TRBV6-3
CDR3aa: CASSYGTGGPDSYEQYF

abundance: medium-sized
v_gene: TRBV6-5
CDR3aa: CASSYRSEVTNSPLHF